This T cell receptor (beta chain) emerged from a study of T cells in localized non-small cell lung cancer. Germline V gene data show CDR1 as SGHTA and CDR2 as FQGNSA. The CDR3 contains 13 residues. The ends were cut back, 5 bases at V and 1 base at J, with 8 bases in the middle. Repertoires were generated with immunoSEQ multiplex PCR, while TCRdb's copy carries only in-frame clones and drops some. Of roughly 38,000 clones in the sample, almost 90% were seen once. This TCR came from a female donor at least 60 years old with stage I squamous cell lung carcinoma. Sample: peripheral blood, taken before any cancer treatment. This chain joins TRBV7-2 and TRBJ1-2; D is uncertain. CDR3 DNA: TGTGCCAGCAGCCCCAGGTTTAACTATGGCTACACCTTC. Protein: CASSPRFNYGYTF.